This paragraph reports one T cell receptor beta chain. No antigen is known for it. The sample holds no much larger clone one base away, and base qualities are not on file. The data belong to a study of blood T cell repertoires in COVID-19 (dated by TCRdb to about 2020). A note on the overall study: The collaborator samples originated in the United States, Italy and Spain and spanned the acute and convalescent phases of COVID-19. The prospective study material was composed of cDNA or gDNA derived from T cells, B-cell-depleted T cells, or PBMCs. The sample metadata nearly always contained a de-identified subject ID, COVID-19 status, age in years and sex. The samples were drawn from the first 160 participants of the ongoing ImmuneRACE study and from 1,200 or so subjects provided by 6 global collaborators. The repertoires were released in a freely available public database intended as a resource for research on the immune response to SARS-CoV-2. Subjects who had been exposed to COVID-19, were actively infected with it, or had recovered from it provided the deeply sampled blood TCRbeta repertoires that made up the dataset. Where available, HLA class I and class II types were obtained from metadata supplied by the sample provider rather than from assay-based typing.

What the research found in general, with its limitations: The amount of clinical and demographic metadata varied by source and participant and was provided uncurated.

TCRbeta CDR3 regions were amplified from genomic DNA using the immunoSEQ Assay, a bias-controlled multiplex PCR. The paper's processing steps were these. The number of nucleated cells in each sample was estimated from the amplification of reference gene primers within the assay. To quantify the absolute abundance of each unique TCRbeta CDR3 rearrangement, sequence reads were collapsed and filtered. For each sample, productive Simpson clonality was calculated as the square root of Simpson's diversity index over productive rearrangements. TCRdb took over this immuneACCESS table, retaining in-frame rearrangements with V and J assigned. Such tables are incomplete; in checked studies, under half of the missing clones stem from an unresolved V gene, and the remainder is unexplained. Clone size and the V and J calls come from that table; the DNA yielded D and trimming. The sample table lists 200,000 or so clones, roughly 84% of them with a count of one. The top ten clones comprise around 3% of the sample.

A second Seattle source provided samples from volunteer blood donors who had recovered from COVID-19. Whole blood was collected in K2EDTA tubes by collaborating institutions according to the institutions' own protocols. Collaborator samples were shipped for TCRbeta analysis as frozen whole blood, isolated PBMCs, or DNA extracted from either sample type. This TCR came from a man aged 45-65 years who had recovered from COVID-19. The sequenced material came from peripheral blood.

The CDR3 reads CASSSDRDTNTGELFF. The sequenced DNA is TGTGCCAGCTCATCAGACCGGGACACTAACACCGGGGAGCTGTTTTTT. The chain links TRBV18 with TRBJ2-2; the D gene is possibly TRBD1, with 6 bases matching. The CDR3 contains 16 residues, cysteine and phenylalanine counted. The sequence is cut down to CDR3 DNA, 48 bases in frame from base 1. V and J lose 5 bases and 2 bases, and a span of 15 bases separates them. The germline V gene gives CDR1 as KGHSH and CDR2 as LQKENI.